This TCR beta chain was sequenced during a study of Graves' ophthalmopathy and Graves' hyperthyroidism (dated by TCRdb to the late 2010s). About the investigation overall: Peripheral blood was collected before any treatment was given, at the time of initial diagnosis. To explore V-J signatures that separate ophthalmopathy from hyperthyroidism, a discovery set of 100 patients was enrolled, consisting of about 43 with ophthalmopathy and around 57 with stable hyperthyroidism. TCR beta repertoire signatures were used to distinguish Graves' ophthalmopathy from Graves' hyperthyroidism and to predict progression to ophthalmopathy. In five or six hyperthyroidism patients, T-cell repertoires of thyroid tissue and blood were compared. An independent validation cohort was composed of fewer than 20 hyperthyroidism patients and some 16 patients who later progressed from hyperthyroidism to ophthalmopathy. In total, 135 blood samples were TCR-sequenced: some 40 ophthalmopathy, roughly 77 hyperthyroidism and approximately 17 hyperthyroidism-to-ophthalmopathy patients. For training and testing, the 100 or so patients in the discovery cohort were randomly divided in a 7:3 ratio. Following sampling, methimazole starting at 30 mg daily was administered to hyperthyroidism patients, and high-dose intravenous methylprednisolone was administered to ophthalmopathy patients. The study at large found these results: Most expanded thyroid clonotypes with a frequency above 0.001 also appeared in blood, which suggests that blood repertoires may reflect the immune response in the thyroid. In validation, the model predicted ophthalmopathy progression with about 64% sensitivity and approximately 72% specificity; about a dozen predicted patients were CT-confirmed with GO in a median of roughly 6.8 months. No statistical method was used to predetermine the sample size, and group allocation was not hidden from the investigators. In cross-validation, the 13-signature model distinguished ophthalmopathy from stable hyperthyroidism with 85% to 90% sensitivity and around 81% specificity, and in the test set the corresponding values were approximately 80% and 75%.

Ten or more counts support this clonotype. Which antigen it targets is not known. No per-base quality is available; no much larger clone lies one base away. The ophthalmopathy patients had moderately to severely active disease, with a Clinical Activity Score of 3 or higher, a NOSPECS grade of 4 or higher, and a disease duration of less than 3 months. Patients with other autoimmune diseases, uncontrolled infections, pregnancy or lactation were excluded from the study. Diagnosis relied on clinical symptoms, serum thyroxine, TRAb, thyroid ultrasound and orbital computed tomography. Ficoll-Paque density gradient centrifugation was used to isolate PBMCs from about 10 ml of fresh peripheral blood. Trizol reagent was used to extract the total RNA, and its quality was then checked on an Agilent 2100 Bioanalyzer. For repertoire sequencing, the TCR beta CDR3 regions were amplified from RNA transcripts. A first-round RT-PCR used HTBI primers with the Qiagen OneStep RT-PCR kit, followed by a second-round multiplex PCR, size selection and purification. Libraries were sequenced paired-end with 100 bp reads on an Illumina HiSeq2000. The study's own analysis went as follows. Reads were processed with SOAPnuke, discarding reads with adapters, uncalled bases, mean Phred below 15, or no exact constant-primer or identifier match. COPE v1.2.5 was used to merge the high-quality paired reads. Each unique nucleotide sequence was defined as a clonotype, and clonotypes were aligned to IMGT TRB V, D and J references with MiTCR v1.1. The analysis was limited to V-J combinations with a frequency above 0.0001, which together covered 99% to 99.2% of the repertoires. For each V-J combination, a TCR clonal expansion and chaos score was defined as the ratio of F50 clonal expansion to chaos observed in the TCRdist matrix. Welch's t-statistics and random forest were used to reduce the features to about 12 V-J combinations, which were then used as input to a naive Bayes classifier. The Morisita-Horn index was used to measure how similar the thyroid and blood repertoires were. The public reads were quality trimmed at Q25 with fastp and then assembled into clones with MiXCR by TCRdb, keeping productive beta chains. Rows matching on CDR3 protein sequence are summarized as one entry with the most common DNA and genes. These V and J calls derive from TCRdb rather than the authors' analysis. Within this sample are about 200,000 distinct CDR3 sequences, with roughly 29% of them counted one time only. The ten most abundant clones make up about 9.1% of the sample.

Relative to germline, V is missing 1 base and J is missing 5 bases, with 1 base of the junction outside any gene match. In the germline V gene, CDR1 corresponds to MGHRA and CDR2 to YSYEKL. From cysteine to phenylalanine, the CDR3 is 15 amino acids long. Only CDR3 DNA remains: 45 bases, in frame from the first base. The chain employs TRBV4-1 and TRBJ2-5, with 13 central nucleotides matching TRBD2. Sequencing was performed on peripheral blood. This TCR was recovered from a man aged 50 to 60 with Graves' ophthalmopathy. Donor details come from another sample of the same person, matched by shared clones. In nucleotides, the sequence is TGCGCCAGCAGCCAAGCGACTAGCGGGAGGGAGACCCAGTACTTC. This yields the protein CASSQATSGRETQYF.